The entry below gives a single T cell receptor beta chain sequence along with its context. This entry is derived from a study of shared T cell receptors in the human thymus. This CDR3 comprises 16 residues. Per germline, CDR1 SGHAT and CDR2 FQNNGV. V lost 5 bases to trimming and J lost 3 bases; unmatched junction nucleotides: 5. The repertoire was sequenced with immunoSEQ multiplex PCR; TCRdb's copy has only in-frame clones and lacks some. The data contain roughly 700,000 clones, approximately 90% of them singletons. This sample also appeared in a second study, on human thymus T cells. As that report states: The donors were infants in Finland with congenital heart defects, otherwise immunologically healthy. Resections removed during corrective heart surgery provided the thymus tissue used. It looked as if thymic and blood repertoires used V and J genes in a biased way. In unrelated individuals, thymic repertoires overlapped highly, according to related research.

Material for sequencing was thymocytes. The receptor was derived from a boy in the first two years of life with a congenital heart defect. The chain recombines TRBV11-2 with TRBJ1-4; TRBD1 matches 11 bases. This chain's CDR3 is CASSLADRGPNEKLFF. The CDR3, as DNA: TGTGCCAGCAGCCTCGCGGACAGGGGGCCTAATGAAAAACTGTTTTTT.